This paragraph covers one T cell receptor (beta chain) sequence. The antigen it recognizes is unknown. The data belong to a study of monozygotic twins with inflammatory bowel disease (dated by TCRdb to about 2019). About the investigation overall: In total, roughly 30 monozygotic twin pairs made up the full study: 19 Danish pairs, all IBD-discordant, plus nine German pairs, of which four were IBD-concordant and five were IBD-discordant. Disease-associated traits were sought mainly through comparisons between IBD patients and their genetically identical healthy co-twins within discordant pairs. Each individual had, on average, about 151 000 unique TCRalpha sequences and 181 000 unique TCRbeta sequences available for analysis.

CDR1 and CDR2 are drawn from the germline V gene: MDHEN, SYDVKM. The CDR3, cysteine through phenylalanine, is 15 amino acids long. The DNA is not on file. Libraries were built with 5' RACE. Preparation of each TCR library used roughly 3,300 ng of total RNA. For each sample, cDNA was synthesized in eight separate reactions using SMARTScribe reverse transcriptase. Unique molecular identifiers containing a 6-nucleotide sample barcode were introduced through template switching during cDNA synthesis. Amplification of TCRalpha and TCRbeta cDNA involved two nested PCRs of roughly 17 and 9 cycles, and each PCR was followed by bead purification. Before amplification, the cDNA was treated with uracil DNA-glycosylase and purified using the QIAquick PCR purification kit. The second PCR was the step at which Illumina TruSeq-compatible adapters and sample-specific barcodes were added. TapeStation and Qubit were used to check library quality and concentration, and around 5.2 ng of each library went into the pool. Sequencing of the pooled libraries was done on an Illumina HiSeq2500 single-index Rapid Run using custom sequencing primers and 2 x 100 bp reads. In the paper's pipeline: PCR and sequencing errors were corrected by UMI-based consensus assembly using MiGEC version 1.2.6. MiXCR version 2.1.1 was used for V(D)J alignment, clonotype assembly and CDR3 extraction. To normalise gene usage, clonotype sharing and MAIT/NKT TCR abundance, the top 1000, 10 000 and 20 000 clonotypes in each sample were analysed. After downsampling to 27 000 UMIs, diversity was calculated as the inverse Simpson index using the vegan R package. Paired Mann-Whitney U tests were applied to discordant twin pairs, and Benjamini-Hochberg correction was used for multiple testing. TCRdb reprocessed the reads and assigns one entry to each CDR3 protein sequence, leaving out DNA. TCRdb, not the authors, supplied the V and J calls. The record for this sample contains a few hundred thousand distinct CDR3 sequences. The ten largest clonotypes hold 2% to 3% of the sample.

The research as a whole found: A decrease in TCRbeta repertoire diversity, as measured by inverse Simpson index, was observed in IBD patients compared with their healthy co-twins. No single strong signal or clonotype linked to IBD turned up in the results, so the idea that one exists was not supported. Background noise and inter-individual variability may have been introduced into the repertoires by the differing immunosuppressive treatments among patients. Distinction between different T cell subtypes could not be achieved in the analysis. Fewer clonotypes were shared with other individuals by IBD patients than by healthy twins, most markedly in patients showing signs of disease activity. Repertoire similarity did not differ between concordant and discordant twins, possibly due to limited statistical power.

From each donor, a roughly 2.6 ml peripheral blood sample was collected into PAXgene tubes and stored at -80 degrees C. Without any T cell sorting, total RNA was extracted from whole blood using the PAXgene blood miRNA kit on an automated QIAcube. Peripheral blood from monozygotic twin pairs, either concordant or discordant for inflammatory bowel disease, underwent deep TCRalpha and TCRbeta repertoire profiling that used unique molecular barcoding. For every twin pair, smoking habits were documented, and each individual was categorised as a current, former or never smoker. The sample consisted of blood. The rearranged segments are TRBV28 and TRBJ2-5; TCRdb lists TRBD1, though no DNA is available to test this call. The source of this sequence is a human donor with ulcerative colitis or Crohn's disease, or a healthy co-twin of an affected twin (not recorded which). The CDR3 corresponds to CASSSQSGGIQTQYF.